This passage covers 14 T cell receptor beta chains from one sample sequenced in a study of T cells of healthy individuals. Via MiXCR, TCRdb re-called the 5' RACE reads, giving one row per CDR3 protein. This table has nearly 100,000 distinct CDR3 sequences, approximately 16% appearing once. These TCRs come from a human donor in good health.

In this sample, this clonotype turned up a few times. This chain connects TRBV7-9 to TRBJ2-7; TRBD1 matches at 10 bases. CDR3 length: 17 amino acids. Germline lookup yields CDR1 SEHNR and CDR2 FQNEAQ (reference sequence). J gave up 1 base and V 5 bases, and 11 bases lay outside the gene matches. CDR3 region: CASSPRQGASISYEQYF. The DNA of the CDR3 is TGTGCCAGCAGCCCCAGACAGGGGGCCTCTATTTCCTACGAGCAGTACTTC.

V and J are TRBV12-3 or TRBV12-4 and TRBJ2-1; no clear D gene. This CDR3 comprises 15 residues. V was clipped by 3 bases and J by 4 bases, with 13 bases between them. This chain's CDR3 is CASSFIVAVYNEQFF. CDR3 DNA sequence: TGTGCCAGCAGTTTTATCGTAGCCGTATACAATGAGCAGTTCTTC.

This clonotype was seen only once. This chain connects TRBV2 to TRBJ2-3; the D gene could be TRBD1 or TRBD2 (5 bases each). This CDR3 has 14 amino acids. From germline, CDR1 is SNHLY and CDR2 FYNNEI. The ends were cut back, 8 bases at V and 2 bases at J, with 14 bases in the middle. CDR3 sequence (DNA): TGTGCCAGCTGGGGGACCGGAGTCACAGATACGCAGTATTTT. Its translation: CASWGTGVTDTQYF. Supplemented by reference TRBV2 and TRBJ2-3, the full variable domain reads EPEVTQTPSHQVTQMGQEVILRCVPISNHLYFYWYRQILGQKVEFLVSFYNNEISEKSEIFDDQFSVERPDGSNFTLKIRSTKLEDSAMYFCASWGTGVTDTQYFGPGTRLTVL.

This clonotype was seen a handful of times. J is TRBJ2-7 and V is TRBV19, with no clear D. Trimming removed 10 bases at V and 5 bases at J, with 15 bases between. From germline, CDR1 is LNHDA and CDR2 SQIVND (reference sequence). The CDR3 spans 12 residues. This CDR3 reads CATRGIGHEQYF. Here the CDR3 DNA reads TGTGCCACCAGAGGTATAGGGCACGAGCAGTACTTC.

Ten or more counts support this clonotype. CDR3 sequence (DNA): TGTGCCACGTGGCGGGGGGGCCTGGATAATTCACCCCTCCACTTT. Translating gives CATWRGGLDNSPLHF. This chain links TRBV10-3 with TRBJ1-6; TRBD1 might be the D (6 bases). CDR3 length: 15 amino acids. CDR1 ENHRY and CDR2 SYGVKD come from the germline V gene. V lost 10 bases and J 5 bases, leaving 18 bases between the germline ends.

This clonotype was recorded a few times. The chain has TRBV28 and TRBJ1-6; tentative D call: TRBD1 (5 bases). CDR1 and CDR2 from the germline V gene are MDHEN and SYDVKM. The CDR3 loop spans 15 amino acids. Trimming removed 8 bases from V and 4 bases from J, with 15 bases in between. The CDR3 DNA follows: TGTGCCAGCGCCGCCCGGGACCTGTATAATTCACCCCTCCACTTT. It yields the protein CASAARDLYNSPLHF.

The gene calls are TRBV7-9 and TRBJ1-5; D ambiguous. This CDR3 is 12 amino acids long. Germline CDR1 and CDR2: SEHNR and FQNEAQ (reference sequence). Trimming stripped 5 bases from V and 3 bases from J, with 5 bases between. In DNA form, the CDR3 reads TGTGCCAGCAGCACCTACAATCAGCCCCAGCATTTT. It codes for CASSTYNQPQHF.

This clonotype occurred a few times. The CDR3, as DNA: TGTGCCAGCAGCTCCATTTATACGCTAAACCCGGGCCGGGATGGCTACACCTTC. As protein: CASSSIYTLNPGRDGYTF. The chain employs TRBV7-9 and TRBJ1-2; D unresolved. Between the trimmed V and J ends, which lost 4 bases and 6 bases, there was a span of 27 bases. The CDR3 loop spans 18 amino acids. The germline gives CDR1 SEHNR, CDR2 FQNEAQ (reference sequence).

This rearrangement joins TRBV6-2 or TRBV6-3 to TRBJ2-3; D is ambiguous. V lost 6 bases to trimming and J lost 4 bases, with 17 bases between them. The CDR3 consists of 15 residues. The germline gives CDR1 MNHEY, CDR2 SVGEGT. CDR3: CASRKGGYSADTQYF. The CDR3 DNA reads as TGTGCCAGCAGAAAGGGTGGTTATTCGGCAGATACGCAGTATTTT.

This clonotype came up a few times. J is TRBJ2-7 and V is TRBV28; tentatively, D is TRBD1 (6 bases). This CDR3 is built from 14 residues. Germline V lookup: CDR1 MDHEN, CDR2 SYDVKM. With 7 bases removed from V and 6 bases from J, the gap between germline ends came to 19 bases. The CDR3, as DNA: TGTGCCAGCACTATACCCAGGGGTGCGAGCGAGCAGTACTTC. Translation: CASTIPRGASEQYF.

This clonotype showed up just a few times. This chain links TRBV4-2 with TRBJ1-1; D not certain. The V end was cut by 3 bases, the J end by 1 base, with 9 bases between. This CDR3 is 14 amino acids long. CDR1 LGHNA and CDR2 YNFKEQ come from the germline V gene. Here the CDR3 reads CASSHVGGNTEAFF. CDR3 DNA sequence: TGTGCCAGCAGCCACGTTGGAGGGAACACTGAAGCTTTCTTT.

The CDR3 loop reads CSAGGANTEAFF. CDR3 DNA sequence: TGCAGTGCTGGAGGGGCGAACACTGAAGCTTTCTTT. V and J are TRBV20-1 and TRBJ1-1, with D possibly matching TRBD1 (5 bases). The CDR3 runs 12 residues. V shed 5 bases and J shed 1 base, with 8 bases lying between them. Germline V CDR1 and CDR2: DFQATT, SNEGSKA (reference sequence).

This chain uses TRBV7-2 with TRBJ2-5; perhaps TRBD2 as D (5 bases). This CDR3 contains 13 residues. The germline CDR1 and CDR2 sequences are SGHTA and FQGNSA. Trimming took 3 bases from V and 5 from J, leaving 10 bases between them. CDR3 in DNA: TGTGCCAGCAGCTTGCGGACTTTGGAGACCCAGTACTTC. Translated: CASSLRTLETQYF.

This clonotype came up a few times. This chain uses TRBV6-2 or TRBV6-3 with TRBJ1-1; D unresolved. Germline V gene data show CDR1 as MNHEY and CDR2 as SVGEGT. The CDR3 runs to 15 residues. Trimming pared 2 bases from V and 5 bases from J, leaving 15 bases between. The CDR3 DNA is TGTGCCAGCAGTTACATAAGGTTTACGAGGACTGAAGCTTTCTTT. Translation: CASSYIRFTRTEAFF.